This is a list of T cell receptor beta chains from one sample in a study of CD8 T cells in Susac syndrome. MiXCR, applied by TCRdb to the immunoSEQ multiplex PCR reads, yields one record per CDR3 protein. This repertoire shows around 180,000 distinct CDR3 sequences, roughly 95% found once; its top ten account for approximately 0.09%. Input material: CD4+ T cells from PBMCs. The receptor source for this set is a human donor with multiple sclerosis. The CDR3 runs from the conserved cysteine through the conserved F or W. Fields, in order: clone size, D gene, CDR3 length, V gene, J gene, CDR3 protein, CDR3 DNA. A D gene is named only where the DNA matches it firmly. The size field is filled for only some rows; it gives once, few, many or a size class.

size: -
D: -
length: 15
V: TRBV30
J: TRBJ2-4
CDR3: CAWSEQGRAKNIQYF
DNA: TGTGCCTGGAGTGAGCAGGGTAGGGCCAAAAACATTCAGTACTTC

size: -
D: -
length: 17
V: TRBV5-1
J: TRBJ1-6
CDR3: CASSLAVLGGSGSPLHF
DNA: TGCGCCAGCAGCTTGGCCGTTTTAGGGGGATCGGGCTCACCCCTCCACTTT

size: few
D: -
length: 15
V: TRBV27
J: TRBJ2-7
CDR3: CASSLRRGSSYEQYF
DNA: TGTGCCAGCAGTTTACGACGGGGGTCCTCCTACGAGCAGTACTTC

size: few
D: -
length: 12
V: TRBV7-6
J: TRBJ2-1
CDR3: CASSARGNEQFF
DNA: TGTGCCAGCAGCGCTAGGGGCAATGAGCAGTTCTTC

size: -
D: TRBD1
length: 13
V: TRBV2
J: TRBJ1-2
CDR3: CASRTGWAYGYTF
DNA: TGTGCCAGCAGGACAGGGTGGGCCTATGGCTACACCTTC

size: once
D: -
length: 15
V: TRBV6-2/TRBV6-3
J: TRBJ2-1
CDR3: CASSKGIQTGSEQFF
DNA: TGTGCCAGCAGTAAGGGGATCCAAACAGGTAGCGAGCAGTTCTTC

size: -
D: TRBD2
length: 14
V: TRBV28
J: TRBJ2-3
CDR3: CASSLGGSTDTQYF
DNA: TGTGCCAGCAGTTTGGGGGGGAGCACAGATACGCAGTATTTT

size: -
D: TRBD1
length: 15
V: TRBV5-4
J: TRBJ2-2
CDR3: CASSWDRGRTGELFF
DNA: TGTGCCAGCAGCTGGGACAGGGGGCGCACCGGGGAGCTGTTTTTT

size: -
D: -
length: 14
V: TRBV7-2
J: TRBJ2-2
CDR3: CASRLQGGTGELFF
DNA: TGTGCCAGCAGATTACAGGGGGGGACCGGGGAGCTGTTTTTT

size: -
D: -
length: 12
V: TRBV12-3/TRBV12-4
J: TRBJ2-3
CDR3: CASSPGALVQYF
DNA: TGTGCCAGCAGTCCCGGCGCTCTAGTGCAGTATTTT

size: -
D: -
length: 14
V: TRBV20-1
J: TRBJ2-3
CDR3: CSASPGGGTDTQYF
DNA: TGCAGTGCTAGCCCGGGGGGCGGGACAGATACGCAGTATTTT

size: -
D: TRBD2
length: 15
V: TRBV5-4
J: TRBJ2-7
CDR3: CASSRIAGGHGEQYF
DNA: TGTGCCAGCAGCAGGATAGCGGGGGGGCACGGCGAGCAGTACTTC

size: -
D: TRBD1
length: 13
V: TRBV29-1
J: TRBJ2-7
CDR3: CSAGRQGRNEQYF
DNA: TGCAGCGCTGGGCGACAGGGTAGGAACGAGCAGTACTTC

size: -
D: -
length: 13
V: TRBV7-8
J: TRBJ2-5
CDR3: CASSSGTWETQYF
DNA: TGTGCCAGCAGCTCCGGGACGTGGGAGACCCAGTACTTC

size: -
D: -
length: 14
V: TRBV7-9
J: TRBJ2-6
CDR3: CASSTTDGANVLTF
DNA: TGTGCCAGCAGCACGACAGATGGGGCCAACGTCCTGACTTTC

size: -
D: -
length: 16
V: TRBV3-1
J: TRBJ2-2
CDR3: CASSERGGSYTGELFF
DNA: TGTGCCAGCAGCGAGAGGGGGGGCTCGTACACCGGGGAGCTGTTTTTT

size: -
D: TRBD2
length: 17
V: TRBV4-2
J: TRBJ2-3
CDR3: CASSQDSAGPPTDTQYF
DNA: TGTGCCAGCAGCCAAGATTCAGCGGGGCCACCCACAGATACGCAGTATTTT

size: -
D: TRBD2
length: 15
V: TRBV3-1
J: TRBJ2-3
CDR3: CASSQNLAGVDTQYF
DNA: TGTGCCAGCAGCCAAAATCTAGCGGGGGTAGATACGCAGTATTTT

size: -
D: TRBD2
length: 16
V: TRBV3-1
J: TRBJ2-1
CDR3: CASSQWRGIVHNEQFF
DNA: TGTGCCAGCAGCCAATGGCGGGGGATCGTCCACAATGAGCAGTTCTTC

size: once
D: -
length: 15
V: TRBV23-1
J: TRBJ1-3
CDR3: CASCPDRSSGNTIYF
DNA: TGCGCCAGCTGCCCGGACCGAAGCTCTGGAAACACCATATATTTT

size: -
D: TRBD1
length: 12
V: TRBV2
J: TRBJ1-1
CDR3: CASTDTGGQAFF
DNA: TGTGCCAGCACCGATACAGGGGGCCAAGCTTTCTTT

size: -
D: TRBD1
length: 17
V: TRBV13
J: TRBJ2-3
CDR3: CASRPIAGQGSTDTQYF
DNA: TGTGCCAGCAGACCGATTGCCGGACAGGGTTCCACAGATACGCAGTATTTT

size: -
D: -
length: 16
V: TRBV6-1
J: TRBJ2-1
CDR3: CASSPPPSRLANEQFF
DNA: TGTGCCAGCAGTCCGCCTCCTAGCCGCCTCGCTAATGAGCAGTTCTTC

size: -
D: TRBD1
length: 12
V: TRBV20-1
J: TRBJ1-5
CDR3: CSAQGSNQPQHF
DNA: TGCAGTGCACAGGGGAGCAATCAGCCCCAGCATTTT

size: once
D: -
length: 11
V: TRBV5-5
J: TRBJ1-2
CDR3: CASSLQINYTF
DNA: TGTGCCAGCAGCCTACAGATAAACTACACCTTC